The present entry profiles one TCR beta chain with its context. Its antigen is unknown. CDR1 and CDR2 (germline): LNHDA, SQIVND (reference sequence). The CDR3 spans 18 residues. V shed 4 bases and J 2 bases; nucleotides not matched to a gene: 9. The data belong to a study of type 1 and type 2 diabetes patients. Study-wide results and limits: Type 2 diabetes and control samples shared highly correlated V and J usage, averaging approximately 0.97.

Amplification started from genomic DNA. Multiplex PCR with 30 forward and 13 reverse primers amplified the TCR beta CDR3. TCRdb reanalysed the multiplex PCR reads using MiXCR and keeps one entry per CDR3 protein. Of about 290,000 distinct CDR3 sequences listed, 40% to 50% were seen once; the top ten hold about 13%. V usage is TRBV19 and J usage is TRBJ2-6, with 9 positions matching TRBD1. The sequenced sample consisted of peripheral blood mononuclear cells (PBMCs). This TCR was recovered from a man between 18 and 35 years old with type 2 diabetes. The CDR3 spells CASSTRGQGHPGANVLTF. Written as DNA, the CDR3 is TGTGCCAGTAGTACCAGGGGACAGGGCCACCCTGGGGCCAACGTCCTGACTTTC.